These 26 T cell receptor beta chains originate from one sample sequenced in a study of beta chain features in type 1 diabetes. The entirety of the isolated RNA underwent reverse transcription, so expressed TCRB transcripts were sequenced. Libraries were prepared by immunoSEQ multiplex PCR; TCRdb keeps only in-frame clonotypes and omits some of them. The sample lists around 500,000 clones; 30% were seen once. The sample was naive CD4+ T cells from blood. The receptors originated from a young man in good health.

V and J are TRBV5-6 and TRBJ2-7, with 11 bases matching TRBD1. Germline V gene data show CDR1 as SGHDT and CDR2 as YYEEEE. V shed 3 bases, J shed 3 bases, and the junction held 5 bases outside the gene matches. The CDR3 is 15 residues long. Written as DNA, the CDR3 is TGTGCCAGCAGCTCGCGGGACAGGGGGTTCTACGAGCAGTACTTC. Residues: CASSSRDRGFYEQYF.

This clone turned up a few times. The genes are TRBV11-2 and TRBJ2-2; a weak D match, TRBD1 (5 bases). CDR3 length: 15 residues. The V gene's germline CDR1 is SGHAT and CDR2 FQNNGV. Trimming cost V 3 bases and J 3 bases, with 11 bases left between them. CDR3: CASSLLTVYTGELFF. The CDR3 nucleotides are TGTGCCAGCAGCTTGCTGACAGTTTACACCGGGGAGCTGTTTTTT.

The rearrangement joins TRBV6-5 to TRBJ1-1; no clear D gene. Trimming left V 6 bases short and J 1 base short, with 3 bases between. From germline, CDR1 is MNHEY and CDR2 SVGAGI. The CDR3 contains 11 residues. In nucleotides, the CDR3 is TGTGCCAGCAGACGGAACACTGAAGCTTTCTTT. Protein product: CASRRNTEAFF.

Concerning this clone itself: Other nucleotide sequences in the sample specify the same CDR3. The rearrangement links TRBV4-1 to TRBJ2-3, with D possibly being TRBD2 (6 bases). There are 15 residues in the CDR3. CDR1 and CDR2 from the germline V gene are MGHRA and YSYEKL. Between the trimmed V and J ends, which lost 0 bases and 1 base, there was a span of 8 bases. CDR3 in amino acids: CASSQDGGGTDTQYF. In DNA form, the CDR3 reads TGCGCCAGCAGCCAAGACGGCGGGGGCACAGATACGCAGTATTTT.

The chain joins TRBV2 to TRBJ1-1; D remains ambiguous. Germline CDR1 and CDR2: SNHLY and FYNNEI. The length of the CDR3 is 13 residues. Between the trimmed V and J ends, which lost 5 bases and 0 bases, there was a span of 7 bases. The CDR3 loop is CASSLTVNTEAFF. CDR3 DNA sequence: TGTGCCAGCAGTCTTACAGTGAACACTGAAGCTTTCTTT.

The CDR3 loop is CAIRGTSGEVSYNEQFF. The CDR3 bases are TGTGCCATCAGGGGGACTAGCGGGGAGGTCTCCTACAATGAGCAGTTCTTC. The chain combines TRBV10-3 with TRBJ2-1; TRBD2 matches at 13 bases. CDR3 length equals 17 residues. The germline gives CDR1 ENHRY, CDR2 SYGVKD. J was trimmed by 0 bases and V by 6 bases; bases with no gene match: 5.

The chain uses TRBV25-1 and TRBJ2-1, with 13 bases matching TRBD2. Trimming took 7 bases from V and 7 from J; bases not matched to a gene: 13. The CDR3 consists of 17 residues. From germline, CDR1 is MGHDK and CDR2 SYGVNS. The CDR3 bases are TGTGCCAGCACAACTAGCGGGAGGGCCGTAATGGGGAATGAGCAGTTCTTC. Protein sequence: CASTTSGRAVMGNEQFF.

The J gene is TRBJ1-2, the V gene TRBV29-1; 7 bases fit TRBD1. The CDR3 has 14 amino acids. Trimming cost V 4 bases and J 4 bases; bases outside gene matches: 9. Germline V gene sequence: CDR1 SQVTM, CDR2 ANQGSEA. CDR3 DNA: TGCAGCGTTGGGGAGGACAGGTCTGGCTATGGCTACACCTTC. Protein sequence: CSVGEDRSGYGYTF. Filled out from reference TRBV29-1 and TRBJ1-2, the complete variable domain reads SAVISQKPSRDICQRGTSLTIQCQVDSQVTMMFWYRQQPGQSLTLIATANQGSEATYESGFVIDKFPISRPNLTFSTLTVSNMSPEDSSIYLCSVGEDRSGYGYTFGSGTRLTVV.

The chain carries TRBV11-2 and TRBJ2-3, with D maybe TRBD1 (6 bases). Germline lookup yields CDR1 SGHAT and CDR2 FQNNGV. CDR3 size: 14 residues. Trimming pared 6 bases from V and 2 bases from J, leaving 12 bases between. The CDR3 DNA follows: TGTGCCAGCAGTGGGAACAGGGTCACAGATACGCAGTATTTT. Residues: CASSGNRVTDTQYF. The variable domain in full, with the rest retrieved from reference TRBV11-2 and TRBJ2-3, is EAGVAQSPRYKIIEKRQSVAFWCNPISGHATLYWYQQILGQGPKLLIQFQNNGVVDDSQLPKDRFSAERLKGVDSTLKIQPAKLEDSAVYLCASSGNRVTDTQYFGPGTRLTVL.

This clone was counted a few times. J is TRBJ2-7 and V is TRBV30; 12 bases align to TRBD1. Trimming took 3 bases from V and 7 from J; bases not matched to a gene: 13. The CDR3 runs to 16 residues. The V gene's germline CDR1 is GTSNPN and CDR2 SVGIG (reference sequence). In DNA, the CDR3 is TGTGCCTGGAGCAACCCCCGGGACAGGGGGCTGCAGGAGCAGTACTTC. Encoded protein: CAWSNPRDRGLQEQYF.

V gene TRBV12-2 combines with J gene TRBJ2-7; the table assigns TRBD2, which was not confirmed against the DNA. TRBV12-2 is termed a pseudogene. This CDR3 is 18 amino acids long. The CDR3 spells CASRLASPGLAGSYEQYF. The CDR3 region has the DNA TGTGCAAGTCGCTTAGCGAGTCCGGGACTAGCGGGGAGCTACGAGCAGTACTTC.

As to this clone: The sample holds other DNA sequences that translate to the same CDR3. The CDR3 DNA reads as TGTGCCAGCTCACCAGGAACAGGAACTAACTATGGCTACACCTTC. Encoded protein: CASSPGTGTNYGYTF. The chain combines TRBV18 with TRBJ1-2, with a tentative D call TRBD1 (5 bases). The germline gives CDR1 KGHSH, CDR2 LQKENI. Trimming cost V 2 bases and J 0 bases, with 10 bases left between them. This CDR3 spans 15 amino acids.

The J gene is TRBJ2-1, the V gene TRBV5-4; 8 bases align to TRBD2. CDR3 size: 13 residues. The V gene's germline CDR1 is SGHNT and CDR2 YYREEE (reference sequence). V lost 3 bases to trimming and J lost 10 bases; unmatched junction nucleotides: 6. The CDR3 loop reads CASSSGLADEQFF. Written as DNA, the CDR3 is TGTGCCAGCAGCTCAGGACTAGCAGACGAGCAGTTCTTC.

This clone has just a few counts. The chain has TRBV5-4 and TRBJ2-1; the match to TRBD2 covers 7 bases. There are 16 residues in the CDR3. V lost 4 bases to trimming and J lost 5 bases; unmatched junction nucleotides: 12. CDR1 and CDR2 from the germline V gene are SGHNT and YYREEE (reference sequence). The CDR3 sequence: CASSARLAEKNNEQFF. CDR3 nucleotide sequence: TGTGCCAGCAGCGCCCGGCTAGCGGAGAAAAACAATGAGCAGTTCTTC. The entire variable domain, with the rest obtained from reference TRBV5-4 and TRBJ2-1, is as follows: ETGVTQSPTHLIKTRGQQVTLRCSSQSGHNTVSWYQQALGQGPQFIFQYYREEENGRGNFPPRFSGLQFPNYSSELNVNALELDDSALYLCASSARLAEKNNEQFFGPGTRLTVL.

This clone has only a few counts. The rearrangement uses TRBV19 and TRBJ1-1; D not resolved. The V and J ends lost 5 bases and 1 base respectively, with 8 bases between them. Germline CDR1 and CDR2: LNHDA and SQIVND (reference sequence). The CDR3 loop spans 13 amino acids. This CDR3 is CASSLNRNTEAFF. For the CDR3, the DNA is TGTGCCAGTAGTCTCAACAGGAACACTGAAGCTTTCTTT.

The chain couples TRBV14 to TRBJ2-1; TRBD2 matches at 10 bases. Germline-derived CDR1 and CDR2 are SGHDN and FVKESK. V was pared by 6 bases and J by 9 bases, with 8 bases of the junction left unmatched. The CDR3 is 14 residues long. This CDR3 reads CASSSSGRAVEQFF. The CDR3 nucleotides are TGTGCCAGCAGTTCAAGCGGGAGGGCCGTTGAGCAGTTCTTC.

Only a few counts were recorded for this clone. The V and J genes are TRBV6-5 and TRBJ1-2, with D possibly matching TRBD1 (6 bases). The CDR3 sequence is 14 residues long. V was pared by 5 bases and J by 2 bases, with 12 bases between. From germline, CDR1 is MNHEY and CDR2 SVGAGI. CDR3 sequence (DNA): TGTGCCAGCAGTCCAGACAGGAAGAACTATGGCTACACCTTC. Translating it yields CASSPDRKNYGYTF.

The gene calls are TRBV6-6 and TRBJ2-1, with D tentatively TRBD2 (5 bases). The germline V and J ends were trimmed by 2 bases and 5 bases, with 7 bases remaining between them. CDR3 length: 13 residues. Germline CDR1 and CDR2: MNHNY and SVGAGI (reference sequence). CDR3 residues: CASSYRGNNEQFF. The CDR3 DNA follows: TGTGCCAGCAGTTACCGGGGAAACAATGAGCAGTTCTTC.

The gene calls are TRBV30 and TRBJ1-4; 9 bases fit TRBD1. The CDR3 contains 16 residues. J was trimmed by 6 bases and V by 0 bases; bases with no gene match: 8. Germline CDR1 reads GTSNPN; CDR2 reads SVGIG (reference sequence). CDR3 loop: CAWSVGTGWSDEKLFF. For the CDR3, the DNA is TGTGCCTGGAGTGTAGGGACAGGGTGGAGTGATGAAAAACTGTTTTTT.

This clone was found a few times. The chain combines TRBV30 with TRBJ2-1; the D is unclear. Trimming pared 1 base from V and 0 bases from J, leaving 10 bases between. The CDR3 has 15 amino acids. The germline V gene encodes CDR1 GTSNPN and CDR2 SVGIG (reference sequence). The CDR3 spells CAWSARLSSYNEQFF. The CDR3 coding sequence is TGTGCCTGGAGTGCAAGACTGAGCTCCTACAATGAGCAGTTCTTC.

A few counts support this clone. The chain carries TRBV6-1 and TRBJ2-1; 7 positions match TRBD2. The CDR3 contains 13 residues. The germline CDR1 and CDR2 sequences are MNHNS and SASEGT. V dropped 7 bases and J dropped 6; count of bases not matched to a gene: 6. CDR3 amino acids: CASKAAGLNEQFF. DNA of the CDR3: TGTGCCAGCAAGGCAGCGGGACTCAATGAGCAGTTCTTC.

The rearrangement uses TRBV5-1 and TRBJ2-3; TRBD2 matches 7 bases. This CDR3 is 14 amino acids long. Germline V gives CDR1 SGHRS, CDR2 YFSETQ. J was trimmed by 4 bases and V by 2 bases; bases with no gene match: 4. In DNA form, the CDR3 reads TGCGCCAGCAGCTTAACGGCGGGAGCAGATACGCAGTATTTT. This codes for CASSLTAGADTQYF.

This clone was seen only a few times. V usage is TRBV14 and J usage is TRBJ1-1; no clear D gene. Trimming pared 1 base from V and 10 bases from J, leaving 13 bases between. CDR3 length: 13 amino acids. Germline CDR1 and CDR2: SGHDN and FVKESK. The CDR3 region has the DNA TGTGCCAGCAGCCAAGCGGCAGCTTTGAGAGCTTTCTTT. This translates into CASSQAAALRAFF.

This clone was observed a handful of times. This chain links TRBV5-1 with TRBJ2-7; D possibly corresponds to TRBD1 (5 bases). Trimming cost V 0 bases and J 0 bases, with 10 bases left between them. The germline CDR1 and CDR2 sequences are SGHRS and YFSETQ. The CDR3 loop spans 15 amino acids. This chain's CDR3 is CASSLVHRLSYEQYF. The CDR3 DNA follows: TGCGCCAGCAGCTTGGTCCACAGGCTCTCCTACGAGCAGTACTTC.

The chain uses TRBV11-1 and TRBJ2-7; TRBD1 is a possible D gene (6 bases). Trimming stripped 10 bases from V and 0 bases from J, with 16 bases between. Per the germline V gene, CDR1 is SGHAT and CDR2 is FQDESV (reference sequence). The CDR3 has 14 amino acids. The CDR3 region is CAKVLRDNSYEQYF. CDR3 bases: TGTGCCAAAGTACTCCGGGACAACTCCTACGAGCAGTACTTC. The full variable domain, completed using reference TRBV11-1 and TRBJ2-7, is EAEVAQSPRYKITEKSQAVAFWCDPISGHATLYWYRQILGQGPELLVQFQDESVVDDSQLPKDRFSAERLKGVDSTLKIQPAELGDSAMYLCAKVLRDNSYEQYFGPGTRLTVT.

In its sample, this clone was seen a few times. CDR3 nucleotides: TGTGCCTGGACCCCAGGCGCGCCCGGAAACACCATATATTTT. This codes for CAWTPGAPGNTIYF. This chain joins TRBV30 and TRBJ1-3; D unresolved. The CDR3 is 14 residues long. V lost 4 bases and J 4 bases, leaving 14 bases between the germline ends. Per the germline V gene, CDR1 is GTSNPN and CDR2 is SVGIG (reference sequence).